These 26 T cell receptor beta chains were all obtained from the same sample, sequenced in a study of control samples from healthy donors and cancer patients. This table comes from immunoSEQ multiplex PCR, and its TCRdb copy is limited to in-frame clones, with some not included. Here the sample spans roughly 450,000 clones, 80% to 95% being singletons. Sequencing was done on a sample of PBMCs. These TCRs come from a man between 35 and 55 years old with head and neck cancer.

J is TRBJ1-2 and V is TRBV28, with D unresolved. Germline CDR1 MDHEN, CDR2 SYDVKM. The length of the CDR3 is 13 residues. V was shortened by 3 bases and J by 4 bases, with 9 bases between the two germline ends. The chain's CDR3 is CASSLSTSYGYTF. For the CDR3, the DNA is TGTGCCAGCAGTTTGAGCACTAGCTATGGCTACACCTTC.

The chain employs TRBV27 and TRBJ1-1; D is undetermined. The germline CDR1 and CDR2 sequences are MNHEY and SMNVEV (reference sequence). CDR3 length: 13 amino acids. Trimming shortened V by 4 bases and J by 5 bases, and 11 bases separated the two germline ends. CDR3 in DNA: TGTGCCAGCAGTTCAAGGCCTGGGACTGAAGCTTTCTTT. It translates to CASSSRPGTEAFF.

This CDR3 reads CAWSVDRRDYGYTF. The CDR3 DNA is TGTGCCTGGAGTGTTGACAGGCGGGACTATGGCTACACCTTC. The chain is built from TRBV30 and TRBJ1-2, with a weak D call TRBD1 (6 bases). Trimming took off 0 bases at V and 3 bases at J, with 11 bases between the two ends. Germline CDR1 GTSNPN, CDR2 SVGIG (reference sequence). There are 14 residues in the CDR3.

The genes are TRBV18 and TRBJ1-1, with a possible D match to TRBD1 (5 bases). Per the germline V gene, CDR1 is KGHSH and CDR2 is LQKENI. V lost 6 bases, J lost 0 bases, and 14 bases lay in between. The CDR3 contains 15 residues. This CDR3 reads CASSGTANMNTEAFF. CDR3 nucleotides: TGTGCCAGCTCCGGGACGGCAAACATGAACACTGAAGCTTTCTTT.

The J gene is TRBJ2-7, the V gene TRBV6-5; 8 positions match TRBD1. The CDR3 length is 13 residues. The germline CDR1 and CDR2 sequences are MNHEY and SVGAGI. V dropped 2 bases and J dropped 6; count of bases not matched to a gene: 3. The CDR3 spells CASSYAGTGEQYF. CDR3 bases: TGTGCCAGCAGTTACGCCGGGACAGGCGAGCAGTACTTC.

This chain uses TRBV27 with TRBJ2-2; 16 bases map to TRBD2. CDR3 length: 20 amino acids. Germline V gene lookup returns CDR1 MNHEY and CDR2 SMNVEV (reference sequence). Unmatched junction bases numbered 7, after V lost 2 bases and J lost 1 base. The CDR3 sequence is CASSLEVGLAGGMNTGELFF. The DNA of the CDR3 is TGTGCCAGCAGTTTAGAGGTGGGACTAGCGGGAGGGATGAACACCGGGGAGCTGTTTTTT.

The rearrangement joins TRBV24-1 to TRBJ2-1; TRBD1 matches at 11 bases. The V and J ends lost 3 bases and 6 bases, in that order; junction bases with no gene match: 3. The germline V gene encodes CDR1 KGHDR and CDR2 SFDVKD. This CDR3 region has 15 residues. The CDR3 bases are TGTGCCACCAGTGATCCGGGACAGGGGGGCAATGAGCAGTTCTTC. Residues: CATSDPGQGGNEQFF.

The chain's CDR3 is CASSYSGSAITDTQYF. The CDR3 DNA is TGTGCCAGCAGCTATAGCGGGAGCGCCATCACAGATACGCAGTATTTT. This chain links TRBV5-6 with TRBJ2-3; 9 nucleotides line up with TRBD2. V lost 3 bases, J lost 2 bases, and 7 bases stayed unmatched. There are 16 residues in the CDR3. Germline V gene sequence: CDR1 SGHDT, CDR2 YYEEEE.

V gene TRBV28 combines with J gene TRBJ2-7; 7 bases fit TRBD1. The CDR3 spans 14 residues. CDR1 and CDR2 (germline): MDHEN, SYDVKM. After removal of 5 bases from V and 3 bases from J, the junction contained 7 bases not matched to a gene. In DNA form, the CDR3 reads TGTGCCAGCAGTCTGGTGGGACAGAGCTACGAGCAGTACTTC. Protein sequence: CASSLVGQSYEQYF.

The chain is built from TRBV3-1 (or the pseudogene TRBV3-2) and TRBJ2-1; no firm D call. The CDR3 spans 14 residues. Deletions cut 4 bases from V and 1 base from J, with 8 bases between. Per the germline V gene, CDR1 is LGHDT and CDR2 is YNNKEL (reference sequence). The CDR3 nucleotides read TGTGCCAGCAGCCCCTTGGGTTCCTACAATGAGCAGTTCTTC. Protein: CASSPLGSYNEQFF.

This clone was picked up one time. The genes are TRBV19 and TRBJ1-5; D remains ambiguous. This CDR3 has 15 amino acids. Germline lookup yields CDR1 LNHDA and CDR2 SQIVND (reference sequence). Trimming shortened V by 3 bases and J by 0 bases, and 9 bases separated the two germline ends. The CDR3 nucleotides are TGTGCCAGTAGTATCCAGCGAAATAGCAATCAGCCCCAGCATTTT. It is translated as CASSIQRNSNQPQHF.

The V gene is TRBV27, the J gene TRBJ2-2, with 10 bases aligning to TRBD2. Germline V gene sequence: CDR1 MNHEY, CDR2 SMNVEV (reference sequence). The trim removed 3 bases at V and 5 bases at J, leaving 3 bases unmatched. This CDR3 contains 15 residues. CDR3 loop: CASSLGAGGTGELFF. The CDR3 DNA sequence: TGTGCCAGCAGTTTGGGAGCGGGAGGGACCGGGGAGCTGTTTTTT.

This clone was counted once. The V call is TRBV7-3, the J call TRBJ2-6; TRBD1 matches 7 bases. V shed 3 bases, J shed 4 bases, and the junction held 9 bases outside the gene matches. The germline V gene encodes CDR1 SGHTA and CDR2 FQGTGA. The CDR3 covers 17 residues. CDR3 DNA sequence: TGTGCCAGCAGCTTCCAGGGGGTGCCTTCCGGGGCCAACGTCCTGACTTTC. Translation gives CASSFQGVPSGANVLTF.

The V call is TRBV28, the J call TRBJ1-1; D remains ambiguous. Trimming removed 3 bases at V and 6 bases at J, with 20 bases between. This CDR3 region has 16 residues. The V gene's germline CDR1 is MDHEN and CDR2 SYDVKM. The DNA for the CDR3 is TGTGCCAGCAGTTTTCCGAGGCGGGGTAGGTACTCTGAAGCTTTCTTT. Protein product: CASSFPRRGRYSEAFF. Full variable domain (missing parts from reference TRBV28 and TRBJ1-1): DVKVTQSSRYLVKRTGEKVFLECVQDMDHENMFWYRQDPGLGLRLIYFSYDVKMKEKGDIPEGYSVSREKKERFSLILESASTNQTSMYLCASSFPRRGRYSEAFFGQGTRLTVV.

The CDR3 coding sequence is TGTGCCAGCAGCGCCTTGGACCGGTCCAGTGAAGCTTTCTTT. Translating gives CASSALDRSSEAFF. The chain couples TRBV9 to TRBJ1-1; no definite D call. V was cut by 3 bases and J by 7 bases, with 16 bases left in between. The CDR3 is 14 amino acids. Germline assignment: CDR1 SGDLS and CDR2 YYNGEE.

The rearrangement joins TRBV28 to TRBJ2-1; tentative D call: TRBD2 (7 bases). Trimming removed 1 base from V and 8 bases from J, with 15 bases in between. CDR1 and CDR2 (germline): MDHEN, SYDVKM. The CDR3 is 15 amino acids. The DNA of the CDR3 is TGTGCCAGCAGTTTATTGGGGGGGCGAGTCTATGAGCAGTTCTTC. Residues: CASSLLGGRVYEQFF.

This sequence joins TRBV11-2 and TRBJ2-7, with 8 bases lining up with TRBD1. The CDR3 contains 13 residues. V trimming: 4 bases; J trimming: 9 bases; junction bases outside the gene matches: 8. Germline V lookup: CDR1 SGHAT, CDR2 FQNNGV. CDR3 protein: CASSSADREVQYF. CDR3 DNA sequence: TGTGCCAGCAGCTCCGCGGACAGGGAAGTGCAGTACTTC. Together with reference TRBV11-2 and TRBJ2-7, the CDR3 gives the full variable domain: EAGVAQSPRYKIIEKRQSVAFWCNPISGHATLYWYQQILGQGPKLLIQFQNNGVVDDSQLPKDRFSAERLKGVDSTLKIQPAKLEDSAVYLCASSSADREVQYFGPGTRLTVT.

The chain carries TRBV5-1 and TRBJ2-5; D uncertain. Between the trimmed V and J ends, which lost 5 bases and 5 bases, there was a span of 7 bases. This CDR3 has 11 amino acids. Germline CDR1 is SGHRS and CDR2 is YFSETQ. The CDR3 protein is CASSILETQYF. CDR3 DNA: TGCGCCAGCAGTATCCTCGAGACCCAGTACTTC.

V is TRBV9 and J is TRBJ1-1; 10 bases line up with TRBD1. Germline loops: CDR1 SGDLS, CDR2 YYNGEE. This CDR3 has 19 amino acids. V gave up 0 bases and J gave up 0 bases; unmatched junction bases: 11. Written as DNA, the CDR3 is TGTGCCAGCAGCGTAGCTACAGAGACAGGGGGCGGGATGAACACTGAAGCTTTCTTT. Translating it yields CASSVATETGGGMNTEAFF.

The genes are TRBV5-4 and TRBJ2-7; 14 bases line up with TRBD2. Germline CDR1 is SGHNT and CDR2 is YYREEE (reference sequence). CDR3 length equals 16 residues. V lost 4 bases, J lost 0 bases, and 3 bases stayed unmatched. CDR3 residues: CASSPGLAGASYEQYF. The DNA for the CDR3 is TGTGCCAGCAGCCCGGGACTAGCGGGAGCCTCCTACGAGCAGTACTTC.

The chain employs TRBV10-1 and TRBJ2-7; tentative D call: TRBD2 (6 bases). Germline assignment: CDR1 WNHNN and CDR2 SYGVQD (reference sequence). The V end lost 2 bases, the J end lost 4 bases, and 12 bases lay between the germline ends. The CDR3 is 14 amino acids. The CDR3 nucleotides read TGCGCCAGCAGTGAGGTGCAGGGAGGTTACGAGCAGTACTTC. Translated, it gives CASSEVQGGYEQYF.

This sequence joins TRBV6-1 and TRBJ1-6; 8 bases agree with TRBD1. The germline V gene has CDR1 MNHNS and CDR2 SASEGT. This CDR3 has 15 amino acids. Trimming at V came to 1 base and at J to 7 bases, leaving 3 bases not matched to a gene. CDR3 region: CASSEVQGGNSPLHF. In nucleotides, the CDR3 is TGTGCCAGCAGTGAAGTACAGGGGGGGAATTCACCCCTCCACTTT.

The chain links TRBV19 to TRBJ2-1; no clear D gene. CDR1 LNHDA and CDR2 SQIVND come from the germline V gene (reference sequence). There are 17 residues in the CDR3. The V end was cut by 4 bases, the J end by 2 bases, with 18 bases between. CDR3 coding DNA: TGTGCCAGTAGTACGTTAGAGGACCATCCCACCTACAATGAGCAGTTCTTC. It translates to CASSTLEDHPTYNEQFF.

V gene TRBV30 combines with J gene TRBJ1-2; D unclear. V was trimmed by 0 bases and J by 4 bases, leaving 15 bases between them. This CDR3 region has 15 residues. Per germline, CDR1 GTSNPN and CDR2 SVGIG (reference sequence). The DNA for the CDR3 is TGTGCCTGGAGTGTATCCCTCACCGGGCCCTATGGCTACACCTTC. Its translation: CAWSVSLTGPYGYTF.

The V call is TRBV5-1, the J call TRBJ1-4; D ambiguous. The V end lost 4 bases, the J end lost 7 bases, and 14 bases lay between the germline ends. Germline assignment: CDR1 SGHRS and CDR2 YFSETQ. This CDR3 has 14 amino acids. This CDR3 reads CASSPGIPGEKLFF. CDR3 DNA sequence: TGCGCCAGCAGCCCCGGGATACCGGGTGAAAAACTGTTTTTT.

The chain combines TRBV27 with TRBJ2-4; D gene unclear. Trimming pared 0 bases from V and 5 bases from J, leaving 5 bases between. This CDR3 has 13 residues. Per the germline V gene, CDR1 is MNHEY and CDR2 is SMNVEV (reference sequence). This chain's CDR3 is CASSLSAQNIQYF. The CDR3 coding sequence is TGTGCCAGCAGTTTATCTGCCCAAAACATTCAGTACTTC.